The T cell receptor (beta chain) under discussion was sequenced for a study of blood T cell repertoires in COVID-19. The junction had 9 bases not matched to a gene; V was cut back by 4 bases and J by 9 bases. The CDR3 length is 15 residues. Germline CDR1 MNHEY, CDR2 SMNVEV (reference sequence). Repertoires were generated with immunoSEQ multiplex PCR, while TCRdb's copy carries only in-frame clones and drops some. The repertoire holds 58,000 or so clones, with about 74% as singletons. The sequence was obtained from a woman at least 80 years old with acute or convalescent COVID-19. This chain links TRBV27 with TRBJ2-1; 10 bases are shared with TRBD2. The material sequenced was peripheral blood. The CDR3 here is CASSSDSGRAIEQFF. CDR3 bases: TGTGCCAGCAGTTCCGACAGCGGGAGGGCGATTGAGCAGTTCTTC.